What follows describes a single TCR beta chain. Germline CDR1 reads KGHSH; CDR2 reads LQKENI. CDR3 length: 15 amino acids. Trimming took 1 base from V and 2 from J, leaving 9 bases between them. This sample was included in a study of cytomegalovirus exposure and HLA in healthy donors. PCR employed 60 Vbeta and 13 Jbeta primers. Profiling relied on immunoSEQ multiplex PCR, and the TCRdb table lists in-frame clones only, not all of them. Among about 240,000 clones listed, 70% to 90% were seen once. This clonotype was sampled from an older woman in good health and CMV-seropositive. Sequenced input: PBMCs. The chain links TRBV18 to TRBJ2-1; D is unclear. CDR3 sequence reads: CASSPLRRTYNEQFF. In nucleotides, the CDR3 is TGTGCCAGCTCACCACTTCGCAGGACCTACAATGAGCAGTTCTTC. Based on the CDR3 plus reference TRBV18 and TRBJ2-1, the full variable domain is NAGVMQNPRHLVRRRGQEARLRCSPMKGHSHVYWYRQLPEEGLKFMVYLQKENIIDESGMPKERFSAEFPKEGPSILRIQQVVRGDSAAYFCASSPLRRTYNEQFFGPGTRLTVL.